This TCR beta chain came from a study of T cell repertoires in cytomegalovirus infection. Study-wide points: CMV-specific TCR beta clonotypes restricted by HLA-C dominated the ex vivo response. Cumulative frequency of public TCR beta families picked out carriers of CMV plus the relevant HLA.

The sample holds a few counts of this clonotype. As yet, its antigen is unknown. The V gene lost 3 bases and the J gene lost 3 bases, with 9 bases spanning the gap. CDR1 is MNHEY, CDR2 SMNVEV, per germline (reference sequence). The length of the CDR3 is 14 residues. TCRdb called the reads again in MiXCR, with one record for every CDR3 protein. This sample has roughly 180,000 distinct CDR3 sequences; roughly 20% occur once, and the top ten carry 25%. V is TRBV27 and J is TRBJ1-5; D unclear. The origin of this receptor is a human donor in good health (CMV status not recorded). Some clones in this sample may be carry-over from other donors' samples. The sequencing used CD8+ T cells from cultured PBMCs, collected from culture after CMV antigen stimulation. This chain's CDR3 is CASSFTSHNQPQHF. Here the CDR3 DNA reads TGTGCCAGCAGTTTCACCTCCCACAATCAGCCCCAGCATTTT.